This T cell receptor (beta chain) derives from a study of blood T cell repertoires in COVID-19. Study at large: The samples span acute and convalescent COVID-19 from the United States, Italy and Spain. The cDNA or gDNA used as material had been derived from T cells, B-cell-depleted T cells, or PBMCs.

The CDR3 length is 15 residues. V was pared by 3 bases and J by 5 bases, with 8 bases of the junction left unmatched. Germline V gene sequence: CDR1 SGHDN, CDR2 FVKESK. In the original analysis: Estimated nucleated cell counts came from reference gene primer amplification. Here immunoSEQ multiplex PCR was the method, and the copy in TCRdb shows in-frame clones only, minus some. V, J and clone size reflect that table, while D and trimming were determined from the DNA. The data contain 250,000 or so clones, 88% of them singletons. Sequencing input: peripheral blood. This rearrangement joins TRBV14 to TRBJ2-5, with 8 bases matching TRBD2. The sequence was collected from a woman aged 40 to 55 who had recovered from COVID-19. CDR3 in DNA: TGTGCCAGCAGCCACACGGGGGGGGCTGGGGAGACCCAGTACTTC. This sequence encodes CASSHTGGAGETQYF.